This T cell receptor beta chain was sequenced in a study of blood T cell repertoires in COVID-19. The overall study: Material from acute and convalescent COVID-19 was sourced from the United States, Italy and Spain. Sources were T cells, B-cell-depleted T cells, or PBMCs; the material itself was cDNA or gDNA.

In the original workflow: Amplification from reference gene primers served as the basis for estimated nucleated cell counts. The protocol was immunoSEQ multiplex PCR, while the TCRdb copy is restricted to in-frame clones and leaves out a portion. V, J and clone size reflect that table, while D and trimming were determined from the DNA. The table includes 96,000 or so clones, around nine tenths detected once. The CDR3 sequence is 11 residues long. Germline V lookup: CDR1 MNHEY, CDR2 SVGAGI. V lost 5 bases to trimming and J lost 8 bases, with 9 bases between them. The receptor was derived from a woman aged 80 or older with acute or convalescent COVID-19. Sequenced: peripheral blood. The genes are TRBV6-5 and TRBJ1-2, with D possibly TRBD1 on 5 matching bases. The CDR3 loop is CASSQGRGYTF. Written as DNA, the CDR3 is TGTGCCAGCAGTCAGGGAAGAGGCTACACCTTC.